Below are 28 T cell receptor beta chains sequenced from a single sample in a study of control samples from healthy donors and cancer patients. Some clones are missing from TCRdb's copy, which holds only in-frame ones; the method was immunoSEQ multiplex PCR. The sample yields 150,000 to 200,000 clones, 90% to 95% seen once. The sample consisted of blood. The receptors shown here come from a woman under 30 in good health.

The chain joins TRBV5-4 to TRBJ1-3; D gene unclear. Germline V gives CDR1 SGHNT, CDR2 YYREEE (reference sequence). V dropped 2 bases and J dropped 8 bases, with 11 bases sitting between them. The CDR3 consists of 13 residues. CDR3 region: CASSFGVEDTIYF. DNA of the CDR3: TGTGCCAGCAGCTTTGGCGTCGAAGACACCATATATTTT.

The chain couples TRBV18 to TRBJ1-1; the D is unclear. Germline CDR1 reads KGHSH; CDR2 reads LQKENI. The CDR3 spans 13 residues. V dropped 3 bases and J dropped 1 base, with 6 bases sitting between them. For the CDR3, the DNA is TGTGCCAGCTCACCTGCGGGGAACACTGAAGCTTTCTTT. It encodes CASSPAGNTEAFF.

This chain uses TRBV4-2 with TRBJ2-1; 9 nucleotides agree with TRBD2. The CDR3 has 18 amino acids. Per the germline V gene, CDR1 is LGHNA and CDR2 is YNFKEQ. Trimming cost V 0 bases and J 7 bases; bases outside gene matches: 13. CDR3 nucleotides: TGTGCCAGCAGCCAAGATTTGGTAGCGGGGGCCTTGAGGAATGAGCAGTTCTTC. Its protein product is CASSQDLVAGALRNEQFF.

This clone has only a few counts. The V gene is TRBV7-2, the J gene TRBJ2-7, with D possibly TRBD1 on 5 matching bases. Germline V CDR1 and CDR2: SGHTA, FQGNSA. The CDR3 consists of 13 residues. The V gene lost 3 bases and the J gene lost 3 bases, with 9 bases spanning the gap. CDR3 protein: CASSFKGNYEQYF. The CDR3 DNA reads as TGTGCCAGCAGCTTCAAGGGGAACTACGAGCAGTACTTC.

The chain links TRBV19 to TRBJ1-5; 7 nucleotides agree with TRBD1. Germline V lookup: CDR1 LNHDA, CDR2 SQIVND (reference sequence). J was trimmed by 5 bases and V by 6 bases; bases with no gene match: 22. The CDR3 consists of 19 residues. In DNA form, the CDR3 reads TGTGCCAGTAGCCGACTAGTAGGACAGGTGGGGGGCCTATATCAGCCCCAGCATTTT. Protein: CASSRLVGQVGGLYQPQHF.

The J gene is TRBJ1-2, the V gene TRBV6-5, with 7 bases fitting TRBD1. Trimming removed 8 bases from V and 3 bases from J; junction bases left unmatched: 6. CDR1 MNHEY and CDR2 SVGAGI come from the germline V gene. The CDR3 length is 13 residues. The CDR3 nucleotides read TGTGCCAGCTTGAGGGGGCCTGACTATGGCTACACCTTC. Translating gives CASLRGPDYGYTF.

This clone was counted only a few times. V and J are TRBV4-3 and TRBJ1-6; D perhaps matches TRBD1 (6 bases). The V and J ends lost 0 bases and 10 bases respectively, with 13 bases between them. CDR3 size: 15 residues. Germline assignment: CDR1 LGHNA and CDR2 YSLEER. The CDR3 region is CASSQDGGRGSPLHF. CDR3 nucleotide sequence: TGCGCCAGCAGCCAAGATGGTGGCAGGGGATCACCCCTCCACTTT.

The chain is built from TRBV29-1 and TRBJ1-2; no definite D call. CDR3 length equals 13 residues. Deletions cut 0 bases from V and 5 bases from J, with 10 bases between. CDR1 and CDR2 from the germline V gene are SQVTM and ANQGSEA. CDR3 bases: TGCAGCGTTGAAGACACAGTGAGGTATGGCTACACCTTC. Translating it yields CSVEDTVRYGYTF.

This clone appeared a few times. The chain couples TRBV4-1 to TRBJ2-1; a weak D match, TRBD1 (6 bases). Trimming cost V 2 bases and J 4 bases, with 15 bases left between them. The CDR3 length is 16 residues. Germline V gives CDR1 MGHRA, CDR2 YSYEKL. CDR3 nucleotide sequence: TGCGCCAGCAGCCAAAATTCGGGACAACCTTACAATGAGCAGTTCTTC. Translated: CASSQNSGQPYNEQFF.

The chain couples TRBV2 to TRBJ2-5; 8 bases map to TRBD1. The CDR3 consists of 14 residues. Trimming took 4 bases from V and 5 from J; bases not matched to a gene: 6. Germline V lookup: CDR1 SNHLY, CDR2 FYNNEI. The CDR3 DNA sequence: TGTGCCAGCAGTGGATCAGGGGGCGCGGAGACCCAGTACTTC. Protein: CASSGSGGAETQYF.

The chain recombines TRBV5-1 with TRBJ2-7, with TRBD2 as a possible D gene (6 bases). The germline V and J ends were trimmed by 4 bases and 3 bases, with 14 bases remaining between them. Germline-derived CDR1 and CDR2 are SGHRS and YFSETQ. The CDR3 runs to 14 residues. The CDR3 protein is CASSILGRSYEQYF. CDR3 DNA sequence: TGCGCCAGCAGCATCCTAGGGAGGAGCTACGAGCAGTACTTC.

This chain links TRBV5-6 with TRBJ2-6; 9 bases line up with TRBD1. The germline gives CDR1 SGHDT, CDR2 YYEEEE. This CDR3 is built from 18 residues. V was clipped by 2 bases and J by 0 bases; unmatched bases: 6. The CDR3 nucleotides are TGTGCCAGCAGCTTTGGGGACAGGGACTACTCTGGGGCCAACGTCCTGACTTTC. It specifies CASSFGDRDYSGANVLTF. Based on the CDR3 plus reference TRBV5-6 and TRBJ2-6, the full variable domain is DAGVTQSPTHLIKTRGQQVTLRCSPKSGHDTVSWYQQALGQGPQFIFQYYEEEERQRGNFPDRFSGHQFPNYSSELNVNALLLGDSALYLCASSFGDRDYSGANVLTFGAGSRLTVL.

This clone was seen more than once but under ten times. CDR3 residues: CASSLLVSGQGNQPQHF. Here the CDR3 DNA reads TGTGCCAGTAGTCTACTTGTGTCAGGACAGGGGAATCAGCCCCAGCATTTT. The chain is built from TRBV19 and TRBJ1-5; 9 positions match TRBD1. V shed 5 bases and J 4 bases; nucleotides not matched to a gene: 12. Germline V gives CDR1 LNHDA, CDR2 SQIVND (reference sequence). The CDR3 has 17 residues.

This clone showed up just once. The chain carries TRBV5-1 and TRBJ1-2; TRBD1 agrees at 7 bases. This CDR3 is built from 15 residues. CDR1 is SGHRS, CDR2 YFSETQ, per germline. With V trimmed by 0 bases and J by 5 bases, 7 bases remained unmatched. Written as DNA, the CDR3 is TGCGCCAGCAGCTTGGGACAGGGATCGAGGTATGGCTACACCTTC. As protein: CASSLGQGSRYGYTF.

The chain couples TRBV6-6 to TRBJ1-1; no firm D call. Trimming removed 8 bases at V and 1 base at J, with 17 bases between. Germline CDR1 reads MNHNY; CDR2 reads SVGAGI (reference sequence). The CDR3 has 15 amino acids. The DNA for the CDR3 is TGTGCCAGCGTCCTTACGCGGGGTGGGAACACTGAAGCTTTCTTT. It is translated as CASVLTRGGNTEAFF.

V and J are TRBV14 and TRBJ1-6; 10 bases agree with TRBD1. The CDR3 length is 15 residues. The V gene's germline CDR1 is SGHDN and CDR2 FVKESK. With V trimmed by 4 bases and J by 10 bases, 7 bases remained unmatched. CDR3 loop: CASSRLDRGGSPLHF. The DNA of the CDR3 is TGTGCCAGCAGCCGCCTGGACAGGGGGGGATCACCCCTCCACTTT.

The chain uses TRBV6-6 and TRBJ2-7, with TRBD1 as a possible D gene (6 bases). V lost 6 bases, J lost 4 bases, and 13 bases lay in between. The CDR3 extends over 13 amino acids. CDR1 MNHNY and CDR2 SVGAGI come from the germline V gene (reference sequence). The CDR3 loop is CASRQGSAYEQYF. In DNA form, the CDR3 reads TGTGCCAGCAGACAGGGAAGTGCGTACGAGCAGTACTTC.

This CDR3 is CASSDVSGANVLTF. In DNA form, the CDR3 reads TGTGCCAGCAGTGACGTCTCTGGGGCCAACGTCCTGACTTTC. This chain uses TRBV2 with TRBJ2-6, with no clear D. The CDR3 loop spans 14 amino acids. Germline CDR1 reads SNHLY; CDR2 reads FYNNEI. V gave up 3 bases and J gave up 0 bases, with 3 bases separating them.

The chain links TRBV29-1 to TRBJ2-5, with D hard to call. The V end lost 7 bases, the J end lost 9 bases, and 12 bases lay between the germline ends. CDR3 size: 10 residues. The germline V gene has CDR1 SQVTM and CDR2 ANQGSEA. This CDR3 reads CSALTVAQYF. CDR3 DNA: TGCAGCGCCCTTACCGTGGCCCAGTACTTC.

The V call is TRBV7-8, the J call TRBJ2-1; tentative D call: TRBD1 (6 bases). The CDR3 sequence is 14 residues long. Trimming stripped 5 bases from V and 4 bases from J, with 12 bases between. Germline CDR1 reads SGHVS; CDR2 reads FQNEAQ. CDR3 bases: TGTGCCAGCAGCATGGACAGAGATTACAATGAGCAGTTCTTC. It encodes CASSMDRDYNEQFF.

The chain joins TRBV10-3 to TRBJ2-7; 10 bases are shared with TRBD1. The CDR3 is 16 residues long. In germline, CDR1 is ENHRY, CDR2 SYGVKD. V was pared by 2 bases and J by 4 bases, with 8 bases of the junction left unmatched. CDR3 residues: CAISETGTGEGYEQYF. For the CDR3, the DNA is TGTGCCATCAGTGAGACCGGGACAGGGGAGGGGTACGAGCAGTACTTC.

The rearrangement uses TRBV5-1 and TRBJ1-1, with a weak D call TRBD1 (5 bases). CDR1 is SGHRS, CDR2 YFSETQ, per germline. The CDR3 consists of 13 residues. Trimming cost V 6 bases and J 0 bases, with 9 bases left between them. The CDR3 loop reads CASTGLLNTEAFF. The CDR3 DNA reads as TGCGCCAGCACGGGACTTCTGAACACTGAAGCTTTCTTT.

Only one count was recorded for this clone. V gene TRBV15 combines with J gene TRBJ2-7; 7 bases align to TRBD1. The V segment lost 3 bases and the J segment 7 bases; nucleotides outside the gene matches: 12. Germline-derived CDR1 and CDR2 are LNHNV and YYDKDF (reference sequence). This CDR3 region has 15 residues. The DNA for the CDR3 is TGTGCCACCAGCAGGACAGGGTCGACGATGGGGGAGCAGTACTTC. Its translation is CATSRTGSTMGEQYF.

The rearrangement joins TRBV11-2 to TRBJ2-1, with 7 bases lining up with TRBD2. Germline values: CDR1 SGHAT, CDR2 FQNNGV. The CDR3 runs to 14 residues. V shed 5 bases and J 10 bases; nucleotides not matched to a gene: 11. The DNA of the CDR3 is TGTGCCAGCAGCCGGGACTATCTTTCCGGCGAGCAGTTCTTC. Translating it yields CASSRDYLSGEQFF.

The chain employs TRBV5-5 and TRBJ1-2; D perhaps matches TRBD1 (5 bases). The CDR3 totals 15 residues. CDR1 and CDR2 (germline): SGHKS, YYEKEE (reference sequence). Trimming cost V 4 bases and J 4 bases, with 17 bases left between them. The CDR3 DNA sequence: TGTGCCAGCAGCCCCACGGGGCACCCAGGCTATGGCTACACCTTC. Amino acid sequence: CASSPTGHPGYGYTF. The full variable domain, in which reference TRBV5-5 and TRBJ1-2 provide the parts outside the CDR3, is DAGVTQSPTHLIKTRGQQVTLRCSPISGHKSVSWYQQVLGQGPQFIFQYYEKEERGRGNFPDRFSARQFPNYSSELNVNALLLGDSALYLCASSPTGHPGYGYTFGSGTRLTVV.

The chain uses TRBV7-3 and TRBJ1-3; D is possibly TRBD1 (5 bases). Germline lookup yields CDR1 SGHTA and CDR2 FQGTGA. Trimming removed 0 bases at V and 4 bases at J, with 7 bases between. The CDR3 covers 14 residues. CDR3 loop: CASSLTGVGNTIYF. Written as DNA, the CDR3 is TGTGCCAGCAGCTTAACAGGGGTCGGAAACACCATATATTTT.

The V and J genes are TRBV18 and TRBJ1-2; no clear D gene. The CDR3 is made up of 13 amino acids. Trimming pared 3 bases from V and 7 bases from J, leaving 12 bases between. CDR1 and CDR2 from the germline V gene are KGHSH and LQKENI. This CDR3 is CASSPGRSGGYTF. The CDR3, as DNA: TGTGCCAGCTCACCGGGCAGGTCTGGTGGCTACACCTTC.

V usage is TRBV9 and J usage is TRBJ2-7; the D gene is possibly TRBD2 (6 bases). Germline values: CDR1 SGDLS, CDR2 YYNGEE. Deletions cut 3 bases from V and 3 bases from J, with 13 bases between. This CDR3 is built from 14 residues. CDR3 residues: CASSEGAGLYEQYF. The CDR3 nucleotides read TGTGCCAGCAGCGAAGGGGCGGGGCTCTACGAGCAGTACTTC.